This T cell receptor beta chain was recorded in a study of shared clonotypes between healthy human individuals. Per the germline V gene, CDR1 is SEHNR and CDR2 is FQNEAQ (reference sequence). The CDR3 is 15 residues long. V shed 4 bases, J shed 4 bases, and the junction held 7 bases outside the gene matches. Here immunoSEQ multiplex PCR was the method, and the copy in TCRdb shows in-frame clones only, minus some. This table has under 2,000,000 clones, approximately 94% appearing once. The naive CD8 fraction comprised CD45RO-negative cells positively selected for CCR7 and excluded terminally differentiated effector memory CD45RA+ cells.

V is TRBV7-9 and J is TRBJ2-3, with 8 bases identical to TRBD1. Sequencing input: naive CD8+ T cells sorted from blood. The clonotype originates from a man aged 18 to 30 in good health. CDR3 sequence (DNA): TGTGCCAGCAGCTCGACAGGGGTGAGCCCAGATACGCAGTATTTT. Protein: CASSSTGVSPDTQYF.